Listed here is a single TCR beta chain. The antigen is not known. The data originate from a study of T cell responses to AZD1222 COVID-19 vaccine. General study points: With two AZD1222 doses given, Spike-specific TCR breadth and depth both rose. Repertoires were obtained solely post-peak T cell response. The donor group comprised mostly white British people and more females; the analysis possibly underestimated clonal diversity.

The CDR3 length is 16 residues. Trimming took 7 bases from V and 5 from J, leaving 21 bases between them. Germline V gives CDR1 LNHDA, CDR2 SQIVND (reference sequence). The assay was immunoSEQ multiplex PCR, and TCRdb's table has in-frame clones only and misses some. Of about 180,000 clones listed, 94% were seen once; the top ten hold 1.5% to 2%. The genes are TRBV19 and TRBJ1-5, with D maybe TRBD1 (5 bases). Sequenced material: peripheral blood, taken 28 days after the second AZD1222 dose. This TCR came from an adult who received the AZD1222 COVID-19 vaccine. This CDR3 reads CASTEAGHRPHQPQHF. The CDR3 DNA follows: TGTGCCAGTACCGAGGCAGGACACCGACCCCATCAGCCCCAGCATTTT.